Listed below are T cell receptor beta chains from one sample, sequenced in a study of T cell repertoires in cytomegalovirus infection. Antigens for these TCRs are unknown. TCRdb reprocessed the reads with MiXCR, giving one entry per CDR3 protein. Of roughly 860,000 distinct CDR3 sequences in the sample, 30% to 35% are singletons; the top ten hold roughly an eighth. Source: cultured CD8+ T cells from PBMCs, taken from culture after CMV antigen stimulation. The receptors shown here come from a human donor in good health (CMV status not recorded). Some clones in this sample may be carry-over from other donors' samples. Each CDR3 is given with its conserved first and last residue. Fields, in order: J gene, V gene, clone size, D gene, CDR3 protein, CDR3 DNA. D genes are given only for firm matches. For some rows the clone size is stated as once, few or many, or as a class when expanded; others skip it.

>TRBJ2-3|TRBV7-6|many|TRBD1
CASSAYPGQGTTDTQYF
TGTGCCAGCAGCGCCTACCCGGGACAGGGTACTACAGATACGCAGTATTTT
>TRBJ1-6|TRBV4-1|few|-
CASSQEMRQPSYNSPLHF
TGTGCCAGCAGCCAAGAGATGAGACAGCCTTCCTACAATTCACCCCTCCACTTT
>TRBJ1-2|TRBV27|-|-
CASSFSGAGGYTF
TGTGCCAGCAGTTTTTCCGGGGCTGGTGGCTACACCTTC
>TRBJ2-7|TRBV5-1|-|TRBD1
CASSTGQGADEQYF
TGCGCCAGCAGCACGGGACAGGGGGCAGACGAGCAGTACTTC
>TRBJ2-5|TRBV7-9|many|TRBD1
CASSSGQRETQYF
TGTGCCAGCAGCTCGGGACAGAGGGAGACCCAGTACTTC
>TRBJ1-5|TRBV12-3/TRBV12-4|many|TRBD1
CASSLARDRGNNQPQHF
TGTGCCAGCAGTTTAGCGCGGGACAGGGGGAACAATCAGCCCCAGCATTTT
>TRBJ1-1|TRBV7-9|-|-
CSSSLGGRRNTEAFF
TGTTCCAGCAGCTTAGGCGGCAGGAGGAACACTGAAGCTTTCTTT
>TRBJ2-5|TRBV12-3/TRBV12-4|few|-
CASRGDSEIAHQETQYF
TGTGCCAGCAGGGGGGATAGCGAGATTGCCCACCAAGAGACCCAGTACTTC
>TRBJ2-1|TRBV20-1|-|-
CSAREVGYYNEQFF
TGCAGTGCTAGAGAGGTCGGATACTACAATGAGCAGTTCTTC
>TRBJ1-5|TRBV12-3/TRBV12-4|-|-
CASSSSRAQRGQPQHF
TGTGCCAGCAGTTCCTCGAGGGCCCAACGAGGGCAGCCCCAGCATTTT
>TRBJ2-7|TRBV19|-|-
CASSMDIGYEQYF
TGTGCCAGTAGTATGGACATAGGTTACGAGCAGTACTTC
>TRBJ1-6|TRBV27|-|-
CASSLSWGNLLYNSPLHF
TGTGCCAGCAGTTTATCTTGGGGTAACCTACTTTATAATTCACCCCTCCACTTT
>TRBJ2-1|TRBV15|-|TRBD2
CATSRDFIKSGGENNEQFF
TGTGCCACCAGCAGAGATTTTATCAAGAGCGGGGGGGAAAACAATGAGCAGTTCTTC
>TRBJ1-2|TRBV14|-|-
CASSQGRGFYGYTF
TGTGCCAGCAGCCAAGGGCGCGGGTTCTATGGCTACACCTTC
>TRBJ1-1|TRBV27|-|TRBD1
CASSFGQGDFNTEAFF
TGTGCCAGCAGTTTCGGGCAGGGGGATTTCAACACTGAAGCTTTCTTT
>TRBJ1-1|TRBV5-1|-|TRBD1
CASRHDRGNTEAFF
TGCGCCAGCAGACACGACAGGGGGAACACTGAAGCTTTCTTT
>TRBJ2-1|TRBV9|-|-
CASSVGAVDNEQFF
TGTGCCAGCAGCGTAGGGGCAGTCGACAATGAGCAGTTCTTC
>TRBJ2-1|TRBV12-3/TRBV12-4|few|TRBD2
CASSLKAGGGNEQFF
TGTGCCAGCAGTTTAAAAGCGGGGGGCGGCAATGAGCAGTTCTTC
>TRBJ2-1|TRBV6-8|-|-
CASSYGDPGMAYNEQFF
TGTGCCAGCAGTTACGGGGACCCAGGGATGGCCTACAATGAGCAGTTCTTC
>TRBJ1-2|TRBV19|-|-
CASKIQGHGYTF
TGTGCCAGTAAGATTCAGGGCCATGGCTACACCTTC
>TRBJ2-3|TRBV4-1|few|-
CASSQEPPDTQYF
TGCGCCAGCAGCCAAGAACCCCCAGATACGCAGTATTTT
>TRBJ1-1|TRBV20-1|-|TRBD1
CSARRLTGDTEAFF
TGCAGTGCTCGCCGGCTCACAGGGGACACTGAAGCTTTCTTT
>TRBJ2-3|TRBV11-2|few|TRBD1
CASSYRDRVTDTQYF
TGTGCCAGCAGCTACCGGGACAGGGTCACAGATACGCAGTATTTT
>TRBJ1-1|TRBV27|-|-
CATHPGLNTEAFF
TGTGCCACGCACCCCGGTCTGAACACTGAAGCTTTCTTT
>TRBJ2-7|TRBV7-9|-|-
CASSQTTYEQYF
TGTGCCAGCAGCCAGACTACCTACGAGCAGTACTTC
>TRBJ1-3|TRBV7-3|many|-
CASRADGGNTIYF
TGTGCCAGCAGGGCAGACGGAGGAAACACCATATATTTT
>TRBJ1-5|TRBV28|-|-
CASSLETRAQQPQHF
TGTGCCAGCAGTTTAGAGACCAGGGCCCAACAGCCCCAGCATTTT
>TRBJ2-1|TRBV7-6|-|TRBD2
CASSLRAGASGEQFF
TGTGCCAGCAGCTTAAGAGCGGGGGCCTCTGGTGAGCAGTTCTTC
>TRBJ2-7|TRBV5-5|few|-
CASDGTGHGEQYF
TGTGCCAGCGACGGGACGGGCCATGGGGAGCAGTACTTC
>TRBJ2-1|TRBV7-2|few|TRBD2
CASSSRGLAHHEQFF
TGTGCCAGCAGCTCCCGCGGACTAGCGCACCATGAGCAGTTCTTC
>TRBJ2-3|TRBV7-6|-|-
CASSLVQDGLTDTQYF
TGTGCCAGCAGCTTAGTTCAGGACGGACTCACAGATACGCAGTATTTT
>TRBJ2-2|TRBV7-9|-|TRBD1
CASSSPYRGQGGELFF
TGTGCCAGCAGTTCACCGTACAGGGGACAGGGCGGGGAGCTGTTTTTT
>TRBJ1-6|TRBV6-2/TRBV6-3|many|TRBD1
CASSSLRDRPSLYNSPLHF
TGTGCCAGCAGTTCTCTCCGGGACAGGCCCTCCCTCTATAATTCACCCCTCCACTTT
>TRBJ1-2|TRBV2|-|-
CASKGDFYGYTF
TGTGCCAGCAAAGGGGACTTCTATGGCTACACCTTC
>TRBJ1-4|TRBV7-9|many|TRBD1
CASSRGQGEKLFF
TGTGCCAGCAGCCGGGGACAGGGTGAAAAACTGTTTTTT
>TRBJ1-2|TRBV6-8|few|-
CASSYSRVGYTF
TGTGCCAGCAGTTACTCGAGGGTGGGCTACACCTTC
>TRBJ1-5|TRBV6-1|few|-
CASHEEIHGGGNQPQHF
TGTGCCAGCCACGAAGAAATACATGGGGGCGGAAATCAGCCCCAGCATTTT
>TRBJ2-6|TRBV6-8|-|-
CASSYWPSGANVLTF
TGTGCCAGCAGTTATTGGCCCTCTGGGGCCAACGTCCTGACTTTC
>TRBJ2-5|TRBV6-5|-|TRBD1
CASKGTGGRQETQYF
TGTGCCAGCAAAGGGACAGGGGGCCGCCAAGAGACCCAGTACTTC
>TRBJ2-2|TRBV5-1|-|-
CASSLEGEMAGELFF
TGCGCCAGCAGCTTGGAAGGCGAGATGGCCGGGGAGCTGTTTTTT
>TRBJ1-1|TRBV6-6|-|TRBD1
CASSYGTGASEAFF
TGTGCCAGCAGTTACGGGACAGGGGCCTCTGAAGCTTTCTTT
>TRBJ1-2|TRBV4-2|-|-
CASSQGGVRWEEKEPFYGYTF
TGTGCCAGCAGCCAAGGGGGAGTTAGGTGGGAGGAGAAAGAGCCCTTCTATGGCTACACCTTC
>TRBJ2-1|TRBV29-1|once|-
CSVESGVNEQFF
TGCAGCGTTGAATCCGGGGTCAATGAGCAGTTCTTC
>TRBJ2-7|TRBV7-6|-|TRBD1
CASSPTWDRYYEQYF
TGTGCCAGCAGCCCGACCTGGGACAGATACTACGAGCAGTACTTC
>TRBJ2-1|TRBV6-1|once|TRBD2
CASSTPGLAGGYNEQFF
TGTGCCAGCAGTACCCCGGGACTAGCGGGGGGGTATAATGAGCAGTTCTTC
>TRBJ2-2|TRBV7-9|few|TRBD2
CASSSRLAGGTGELFF
TGTGCCAGCAGCTCCCGACTAGCGGGGGGCACCGGGGAGCTGTTTTTT
>TRBJ1-2|TRBV7-6|-|-
CASSLYDSYGYTF
TGCGCCAGCAGCCTGTATGACAGCTATGGCTACACCTTC
>TRBJ1-1|TRBV7-2|-|-
CASSLVQGATEEAFF
TGTGCCAGCAGCTTAGTCCAGGGAGCAACGGAAGAAGCTTTCTTT
>TRBJ2-2|TRBV11-2|few|TRBD1
CASSTYGQGARSGELFF
TGTGCCAGCAGCACCTATGGACAGGGGGCAAGGTCCGGGGAGCTGTTTTTT
>TRBJ2-2|TRBV15|-|-
CAAGGGNTGELFF
TGTGCCGCAGGAGGGGGGAACACCGGGGAGCTGTTTTTT
>TRBJ2-5|TRBV7-8|few|-
CASSIREETQYF
TGTGCCAGCAGCATCCGGGAAGAGACCCAGTACTTC
>TRBJ2-1|TRBV12-3/TRBV12-4|-|TRBD2
CASSPLAGENNEQFF
TGTGCCAGCAGTCCACTAGCGGGGGAGAACAATGAGCAGTTCTTC
>TRBJ2-1|TRBV7-3|many|TRBD1
CASSSVPGQGAKQFF
TGTGCCAGCAGCTCGGTTCCGGGACAGGGGGCGAAGCAGTTCTTC
>TRBJ1-1|TRBV20-1|-|TRBD1
CSASWGQKNTEAFF
TGCAGTGCTAGCTGGGGACAGAAAAACACTGAAGCTTTCTTT
>TRBJ1-1|TRBV2|few|-
CASIRAAAAFF
TGTGCCAGCATTCGTGCGGCCGCAGCTTTCTTT